This T cell receptor beta chain was found in a study of blood T cell repertoires in COVID-19. Trimming took off 4 bases at V and 3 bases at J, with 17 bases between the two ends. The germline V gene encodes CDR1 LNHDA and CDR2 SQIVND (reference sequence). The CDR3 is made up of 16 amino acids. The method was immunoSEQ multiplex PCR; TCRdb's version includes in-frame clones alone and lacks a portion of them. The sample includes roughly 700,000 clones, about nine tenths of them seen just once. The chain has TRBV19 and TRBJ2-3; D perhaps matches TRBD2 (7 bases). The specimen sequenced was peripheral blood. The TCR sequence derives from a woman between 18 and 29 years old with acute or convalescent COVID-19. The CDR3 DNA reads as TGTGCCAGTAGTAGAATTTGGGGGGGCGGGACAGATACGCAGTATTTT. It is translated as CASSRIWGGGTDTQYF. The entire variable domain, with the rest obtained from reference TRBV19 and TRBJ2-3, is as follows: DGGITQSPKYLFRKEGQNVTLSCEQNLNHDAMYWYRQDPGQGLRLIYYSQIVNDFQKGDIAEGYSVSREKKESFPLTVTSAQKNPTAFYLCASSRIWGGGTDTQYFGPGTRLTVL.